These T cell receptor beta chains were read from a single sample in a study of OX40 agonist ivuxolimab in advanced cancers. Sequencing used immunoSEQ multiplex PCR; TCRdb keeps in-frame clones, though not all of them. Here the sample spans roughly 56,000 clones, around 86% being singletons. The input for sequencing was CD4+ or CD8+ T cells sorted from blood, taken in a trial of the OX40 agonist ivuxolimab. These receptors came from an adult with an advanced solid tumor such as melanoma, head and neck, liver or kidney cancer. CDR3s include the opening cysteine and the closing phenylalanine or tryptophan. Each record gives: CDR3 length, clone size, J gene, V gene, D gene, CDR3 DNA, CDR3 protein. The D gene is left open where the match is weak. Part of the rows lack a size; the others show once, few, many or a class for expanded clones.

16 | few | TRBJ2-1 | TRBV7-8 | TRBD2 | TGTGCCAGCAGCTTAGTCACGGGGGGAGGTCACAATGAGCAGTTCTTC | CASSLVTGGGHNEQFF
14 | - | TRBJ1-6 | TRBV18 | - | TGTGCCAGCTCACGTACGACCGTCAATTCACCCCTCCACTTT | CASSRTTVNSPLHF
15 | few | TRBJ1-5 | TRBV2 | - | TGTGCCAGCACCCCCCGTGGCGGACGCAATCAGCCCCAGCATTTT | CASTPRGGRNQPQHF
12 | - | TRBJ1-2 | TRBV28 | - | TGTGCCAGCAGGATGACACACTATGGCTACACCTTC | CASRMTHYGYTF
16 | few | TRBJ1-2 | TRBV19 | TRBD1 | TGTGCCAGTAGTTTAACTAGGACAGGGGAGGGATTCGGCTACACCTTC | CASSLTRTGEGFGYTF
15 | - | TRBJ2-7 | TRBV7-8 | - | TGTGCCAGCAGCGATGATAGGGCCGGAGGACGCGAGCAGTACTTC | CASSDDRAGGREQYF
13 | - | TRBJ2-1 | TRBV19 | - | TGTGCCAGCACCCTTTCCCCAATGGATGAGCAGTTCTTC | CASTLSPMDEQFF
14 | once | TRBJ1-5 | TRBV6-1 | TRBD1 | TGTGCCAGCAGTAAGGACAGGGGGCATCAGCCCCAGCATTTT | CASSKDRGHQPQHF
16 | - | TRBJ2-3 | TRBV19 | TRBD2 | TGTGCCAGTAGTCCCGAGGGGACTAGCGGGAGAGATACGCAGTATTTT | CASSPEGTSGRDTQYF
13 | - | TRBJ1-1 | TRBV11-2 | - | TGTGCCAGCAGCTTAGGCCGCACAACTGAAGCTTTCTTT | CASSLGRTTEAFF